The clone carrying this T cell receptor beta chain occurred once. The antigen remains unidentified. This entry is derived from a study of shared clonotypes between healthy human individuals. Study-level results: It was observed that around 5% of naive CD4 clonotypes were shared across a handful of donors.

None of the donors, who were healthy HIV-negative adults, had recently had acute infections or vaccinations. Both subsets, CD45RA+ naive and CD45RA-negative memory, were split from the CD4+ cells. V dropped 1 base and J dropped 7 bases, with 8 bases sitting between them. The CDR3 length is 14 residues. From germline, CDR1 is MNHEY and CDR2 SMNVEV (reference sequence). Some clones are missing from TCRdb's copy, which holds only in-frame ones; the method was immunoSEQ multiplex PCR. The data contain over a million clones, more than 65% of them singletons. Material: memory CD4+ T cells sorted from blood. Indicated subset: CD45RA-negative fraction. The sequence was collected from a young man in good health. V gene TRBV27 combines with J gene TRBJ1-6; D is undetermined. This CDR3 reads CASSLYGVNSPLHF. In DNA, the CDR3 is TGTGCCAGCAGTTTATACGGGGTCAATTCACCCCTCCACTTT.